This entry describes one TCR beta chain. There is no known antigen for this receptor. Base qualities were left out, and no much larger clone turns up one base away. The sample belongs to a study of cytomegalovirus exposure and HLA in healthy donors (dated by TCRdb to about 2017). In terms of the full investigation: An earlier analysis of approximately 550 of the donors reported approximately 300 Gb of sequence data and more than 90 million unique TCR beta sequences from some 180 million T cells. High-throughput TCR immunosequencing, statistical association of individual TCRs with disease status, and machine learning were combined to predict cytomegalovirus infection status. A later genetic analysis took genome-wide SNP genotypes for about 55% of the 666 donors and used that subset as a discovery cohort. A few DR-DQ haplotypes were treated as single units for association and clustering because of strong linkage in the cohort. Typing coverage varied by locus: roughly 629-630 donors for A, B, C, DRB1 and DQB1; under 550 for DQA1; about 570 for DPA1; approximately 470 for DPB1. Among the roughly 430 genotyped donors, around 81% belonged to the genetic ancestry cluster associated with self-reported Caucasian donors. All discovery cohort repertoires had been generated using a single sequencing platform. The study aimed to test whether cataloging public T cell receptors could reveal signatures of past pathogen exposure. Rather than drawing on any new phenotypic data, the later analysis identified candidate immune exposures from TCR beta sequences and the way those sequences occurred across donors. An earlier analysis of roughly 580 of the donors used high-throughput TCR beta sequencing to judge whether each TCR beta V gene segment behaved as functional or pseudogenic. A later analysis re-analyzed previously published TCR beta repertoires from about 730 donors and added high-resolution HLA genotyping to study TCR occurrence patterns. Donor age, sex, ethnicity and CMV serostatus were collected together with the repertoire data. The T cell repertoires of 666 subjects were profiled by immunosequencing and related to cytomegalovirus serostatus. On average, roughly 240,000 unique TCR beta nucleotide sequences were sequenced per donor among 398 genotyped donors of the cohort, with 15% to 20% of those sequences being non-productive. An early release that covered about 640 HLA-typed donors contained approximately 320 gigabases of sequencing data and approximately 85 million unique TCR sequences. HLA typing covered class I and class II loci at four-digit resolution. In addition to the first cohort of about 650 subjects, a separate validation cohort of approximately 120 different subjects was used. Results and caveats for the whole study, not just this receptor: The earlier analysis of about 600 of the donors excluded some 15 rarely observed V segments, including chromosome 9 orphons, because counts were too low. Linkage disequilibrium might explain the correlated functional status among segregating V segments, but an unknown experimental factor could not be excluded. A further reported finding was that TCR beta sequences accurately predicted the HLA-A and HLA-B alleles for most subjects in the first cohort. The classifier was reported to diagnose cytomegalovirus status with high specificity and sensitivity in both the original and validation cohorts. Some IMGT-functional V segments, including TRBV6-2 and TRBV6-3, could not be told apart with the 87-base-pair reads, so those segments were excluded. When HLA alleles, especially DR and DQ, strongly co-occurred, attributing TCR associations to individual alleles was difficult. HLA typing was unavailable for some donors at each locus, so association tests used only the typed subset. Most TCR sequences were seen in very few donors, while some public TCRs were found in many individuals. Broadly in line with IMGT annotations, most TCR beta V segments showed up in productive rearrangements about 87% or about 30% of the time in an earlier analysis of approximately 600 of the donors. According to the authors, the approach could potentially be generalized to other disease states and immunological phenotypes. In the study, some 160 TCR beta chains were listed as associated with cytomegalovirus. The presence/absence analyses assumed that sequencing depth was roughly uniform across donors, and that assumption may not be true. In a later analysis, HLA-associated TCR beta chains showed more clonal expansion and lower generation probabilities than non-associated chains that were equally common. The cohort was sequenced for TCR beta chains only, and without alpha or paired-chain data the features that could be detected were limited. According to a later genetic analysis, donors in an Asian-associated ancestry cluster had fewer N-insertions in productive TCRs than the approximately 610-donor mean. A cluster of highly shared sequence variants was judged likely to be a technical artifact of the sequencing pipeline. Immune exposure information for the cohort was limited to CMV serostatus. A later analysis found that TCR association rates varied across HLA loci, with DRB1 alleles showing the most associated TCRs and HLA-C alleles the fewest. In a later genetic analysis, a missense DCLRE1C variant was associated with V-gene and J-gene trimming of TCR beta chains, and the association was replicated in an independent cohort. In a later analysis, several top co-occurrence clusters were reported to appear linked to parvovirus B19, influenza, CMV and Epstein-Barr virus. A few of the identified cytomegalovirus-associated TCR beta chains were confirmed in vitro to be specific for cytomegalovirus antigens. Specific HLA alleles were associated with over 15,000 TCR beta sequences at a false discovery rate of 0.05 in a later analysis. In a later analysis, most CMV-associated TCR beta chains were found to appear HLA-restricted, with HLA associations seemingly driven largely by CMV exposure.

The CDR3 goes from the cysteine to the phenylalanine over 15 residues. The read is trimmed to its CDR3 DNA, 45 bases read in frame from base 1. V is shortened by 1 base, J by 12 bases, and the region joining them spans 19 bases. The germline V gene (reference sequence) specifies SEHNR as CDR1 and FQNEAQ as CDR2. The cohort comprised 710 or so healthy bone marrow donors. Cohort members were all nominally healthy when sampled, although unrecorded immune exposures were likely present. Of the approximately 700 cohort members, just under 300 had a positive CMV serostatus and about 350 had a negative one, while no CMV serostatus was recorded for the donor. A peripheral blood sample was provided by each donor, and peripheral blood mononuclear cells were used for TCR beta sequencing. Genomic DNA extraction from the blood cell samples was performed with the Qiagen DNeasy Blood Extraction Kit. The library was made by the immunoSEQ multiplex PCR assay. A mixture of 60 forward primers for TCR Vbeta segments and 13 reverse primers for TCR Jbeta segments was used in the multiplex PCR. The CDR3 region of rearranged TCR beta genes was amplified from genomic DNA by a multiplex PCR assay. The amplified TCR beta libraries were sequenced on the Illumina HiSeq System as 87-base-pair reads. For the original study's pipeline: Across the 500 to 700 repertoires, a later analysis counted some 81 million unique TCR beta chains, 8.5 million to 12 million of which were shared by at least two donors. A nearest-neighbor algorithm error-corrected the raw reads and collapsed the reads into unique sequences, merging closely related sequences to remove PCR and sequencing errors. Alignment of CDR3 sequences to IMGT reference sequences was used to assign V, D and J gene segments. For a sequence to be retained, a match of at least six nucleotides to both a V gene segment and a J gene segment was required. Rearrangements were called productive when the CDR3 lacked stop codons and stayed in frame with V and J; all others were non-productive. CDR3 was defined according to IMGT convention as the region running from the second conserved V-encoded cysteine to the conserved J-encoded phenylalanine. In an earlier analysis of 550 to 650 of the donors, sequences lacking an unambiguous match to a single V gene segment were excluded. In an earlier analysis of about 590 of the donors, a V segment was called functional when productive rearrangements were above 56.7%, and segregating when the standard deviation between donors exceeded 5%. A statistical classification framework was built to diagnose cytomegalovirus status from the catalog of TCR beta chain sequences. V and J gene assignment, in a later analysis, came from comparing TCR nucleotide sequences with IMGT/GENE-DB human TR gene sequences. A later analysis assigned CDR3 sequences and most-parsimonious VDJ recombination scenarios with the TCRdist pipeline. A later analysis defined each TCR beta chain by its CDR3 amino acid sequence plus V-gene family, and excluded reads lacking a unique V-gene family. As a way to deal with suspected cross-contamination and a sequencing artifact, a later analysis dropped more than 500 nucleotide sequences that were highly shared and had low generation probability. For each public chain, a later analysis derived a clonal expansion index from normalized ranks of inferred template counts within each repertoire. In a later analysis, generation probabilities were computed using a VDJ recombination model fitted to out-of-frame rearrangements, and the results were checked against IGoR. Hypergeometric tests were used in a later analysis to score TCR-TCR, TCR-HLA and TCR-CMV co-occurrence, with a repertoire-size bias correction applied to the TCR pairs. False discovery rates were estimated in a later analysis by permuting HLA or CMV assignments 20 times. In a later analysis, co-occurring TCRs were grouped with DBSCAN, and TCRdist sequence similarity was added when clustering was performed within HLA-allele-positive subsets. Repertoires with fewer than 30,000 or more than 120,000 public chains were left out of co-occurrence clustering, as were about 5 repertoires with anomalous nucleotide sharing. In TCRdb, the immuneACCESS table is reduced to in-frame sequences with V and J assigned. These tables do not hold every clone; where another copy was compared, an unresolved V gene accounts for under half, and the others remain unexplained. The DNA was the basis for D and trimming; V, J and clone size are from that table. In all, the sample holds over 100,000 clones, and roughly 69% of those were seen once. The ten largest clones capture more than 2% of the sample.

The sequence links TRBV7-9 to TRBJ1-5, with no confidently assigned D gene. The sequenced material came from PBMCs. This receptor was identified in a human donor in good health. The sequence in DNA is TGTGCCAGCAGCTTAGGCGGCGGAGTGGCTCCTCTCCAGCATTTT. Its product reads: CASSLGGGVAPLQHF.